A selection of T cell receptor beta chains follows, all from one sample in a study of CD8 T cells in ankylosing spondylitis. TCRdb re-called the 5' RACE reads through MiXCR, storing one row per CDR3 protein. The sample consists of around 230,000 distinct CDR3 sequences, 8% to 9.5% of them appearing once. The specimen was blood, either unsorted or a sorted T cell fraction (not recorded which). The receptors here all came from a male donor with ankylosing spondylitis or in good health (not recorded which). Each CDR3 is given with its conserved first and last residue. A D gene is named only where the DNA matches it firmly. Only part of the rows carry a size: once, few, many, or a class if the clone is expanded.

j_gene: TRBJ2-1
abundance: many
d_gene: TRBD2
v_gene: TRBV18
CDR3aa: CASSPGRGNYNEQFF
CDR3nt: TGTGCCAGCTCACCAGGGCGGGGGAACTACAATGAGCAGTTCTTC

j_gene: TRBJ2-3
abundance: many
d_gene: NA
v_gene: TRBV20-1
CDR3aa: CSASGQTDTQYF
CDR3nt: TGCAGCGCCTCGGGGCAGACAGATACGCAGTATTTT

j_gene: TRBJ1-1
abundance: few
d_gene: TRBD1
v_gene: TRBV29-1
CDR3aa: CSVGQGGTEAFF
CDR3nt: TGCAGCGTCGGACAGGGAGGAACTGAAGCTTTCTTT

j_gene: TRBJ2-1
abundance: few
d_gene: NA
v_gene: TRBV9
CDR3aa: CASSVGSVRDEQFF
CDR3nt: TGTGCCAGCAGCGTAGGGTCGGTCCGCGATGAGCAGTTCTTC

j_gene: TRBJ2-7
abundance: few
d_gene: NA
v_gene: TRBV7-2
CDR3aa: CASSLGRGLGIEQYF
CDR3nt: TGTGCCAGCAGCTTAGGCAGAGGACTCGGTATCGAGCAGTACTTC

j_gene: TRBJ2-7
abundance: many
d_gene: TRBD1
v_gene: TRBV12-3/TRBV12-4
CDR3aa: CASSSTGVEQYF
CDR3nt: TGTGCCAGCAGTTCGACAGGGGTCGAGCAGTACTTC

j_gene: TRBJ1-1
abundance: few
d_gene: NA
v_gene: TRBV5-5
CDR3aa: CASSLGLQKSNTEAFF
CDR3nt: TGTGCCAGCAGCTTGGGTTTACAGAAATCGAACACTGAAGCTTTCTTT

j_gene: TRBJ1-3
abundance: many
d_gene: NA
v_gene: TRBV12-3/TRBV12-4
CDR3aa: CASSRLRRNTIYF
CDR3nt: TGTGCCAGCAGCCGACTTCGTCGAAACACCATATATTTT

j_gene: TRBJ2-7
abundance: many
d_gene: TRBD1
v_gene: TRBV27
CDR3aa: CASSGQGAYEQYF
CDR3nt: TGTGCCAGCAGCGGACAGGGGGCTTACGAGCAGTACTTC

j_gene: TRBJ2-7
abundance: NA
d_gene: NA
v_gene: TRBV29-1
CDR3aa: CSVEGGAGEQYF
CDR3nt: TGCAGCGTTGAAGGAGGGGCAGGGGAGCAGTACTTC

j_gene: TRBJ2-3
abundance: many
d_gene: TRBD2
v_gene: TRBV10-3
CDR3aa: CAISGGAGVTDTQYF
CDR3nt: TGTGCCATCAGTGGCGGGGCGGGGGTCACAGATACGCAGTATTTT

j_gene: TRBJ2-6
abundance: NA
d_gene: NA
v_gene: TRBV7-8
CDR3aa: CASSLARGGVSGANVLTF
CDR3nt: TGTGCCAGCAGCTTAGCCAGGGGAGGGGTCTCTGGGGCCAACGTCCTGACTTTC

j_gene: TRBJ2-7
abundance: many
d_gene: TRBD1
v_gene: TRBV20-1
CDR3aa: CSARDRAHEQYF
CDR3nt: TGCAGTGCTCGGGACAGGGCCCACGAGCAGTACTTC

j_gene: TRBJ2-3
abundance: NA
d_gene: NA
v_gene: TRBV5-6
CDR3aa: CASSLVGYPDTQYF
CDR3nt: TGTGCCAGCAGCTTGGTGGGGTATCCAGATACGCAGTATTTT

j_gene: TRBJ2-5
abundance: many
d_gene: TRBD2
v_gene: TRBV7-7
CDR3aa: CASSLSVGLAEETQYF
CDR3nt: TGTGCTAGCAGCTTATCAGTGGGACTAGCTGAGGAGACCCAGTACTTC

j_gene: TRBJ2-3
abundance: many
d_gene: TRBD2
v_gene: TRBV27
CDR3aa: CASSSGRGTDTQYF
CDR3nt: TGTGCCAGCTCTTCAGGGCGGGGGACAGATACGCAGTATTTT

j_gene: TRBJ2-3
abundance: NA
d_gene: TRBD2
v_gene: TRBV12-3/TRBV12-4
CDR3aa: CASKRTGGPTDTQYF
CDR3nt: TGTGCCAGCAAGCGGACGGGGGGGCCCACAGATACGCAGTATTTT

j_gene: TRBJ2-2
abundance: many
d_gene: TRBD1
v_gene: TRBV19
CDR3aa: CASSSGGLPMGELFF
CDR3nt: TGTGCCAGTAGTTCAGGGGGCTTGCCAATGGGGGAGCTGTTTTTT

j_gene: TRBJ1-2
abundance: NA
d_gene: NA
v_gene: TRBV10-3
CDR3aa: CVTSGPLSTATWGGPTIGYTF
CDR3nt: TGTGTGACCAGTGGTCCCCTTTCGACAGCCACATGGGGAGGGCCAACCATTGGCTACACCTTC

j_gene: TRBJ2-7
abundance: NA
d_gene: NA
v_gene: TRBV7-2
CDR3aa: CASSDRASYEQYF
CDR3nt: TGTGCCAGCAGCGACCGGGCCTCCTACGAGCAGTACTTC

j_gene: TRBJ1-4
abundance: many
d_gene: NA
v_gene: TRBV7-9
CDR3aa: CASSPAGEGNEKLFF
CDR3nt: TGTGCCAGCAGCCCGGCAGGGGAAGGGAATGAAAAACTGTTTTTT

j_gene: TRBJ1-5
abundance: many
d_gene: NA
v_gene: TRBV5-1
CDR3aa: CASSLGRDNQPQHF
CDR3nt: TGCGCCAGCAGCTTGGGCAGAGATAATCAGCCCCAGCATTTT

j_gene: TRBJ1-1
abundance: many
d_gene: NA
v_gene: TRBV5-1
CDR3aa: CASSSSGELTEAFF
CDR3nt: TGCGCCAGCAGCTCATCAGGGGAGCTGACTGAAGCTTTCTTT

j_gene: TRBJ2-1
abundance: many
d_gene: NA
v_gene: TRBV6-2/TRBV6-3
CDR3aa: CASSPEARGNEQFF
CDR3nt: TGTGCCAGCAGTCCTGAGGCGCGGGGAAATGAGCAGTTCTTC

j_gene: TRBJ1-1
abundance: many
d_gene: NA
v_gene: TRBV11-2
CDR3aa: CASSLDLLNTEAFF
CDR3nt: TGTGCCAGCAGCTTAGATCTGTTGAACACTGAAGCTTTCTTT

j_gene: TRBJ1-5
abundance: many
d_gene: NA
v_gene: TRBV6-5
CDR3aa: CASSYGSGEQPQHF
CDR3nt: TGTGCCAGCAGTTACGGGTCAGGGGAACAGCCCCAGCATTTT

j_gene: TRBJ2-1
abundance: many
d_gene: NA
v_gene: TRBV20-1
CDR3aa: CSATLYNEQFF
CDR3nt: TGCAGTGCCACCCTGTACAATGAGCAGTTCTTC

j_gene: TRBJ2-3
abundance: NA
d_gene: TRBD2
v_gene: TRBV30
CDR3aa: CAWHSGIITDTQYF
CDR3nt: TGTGCCTGGCATAGCGGGATAATTACAGATACGCAGTATTTT

j_gene: TRBJ2-3
abundance: once
d_gene: NA
v_gene: TRBV7-2
CDR3aa: CASSLTVTRTDTQYF
CDR3nt: TGTGCCAGCAGCTTAACCGTAACCCGCACAGATACGCAGTATTTT

j_gene: TRBJ2-3
abundance: many
d_gene: NA
v_gene: TRBV18
CDR3aa: CASSPPAGWTDTQYF
CDR3nt: TGTGCCAGCTCACCACCGGCGGGGTGGACAGATACGCAGTATTTT

j_gene: TRBJ1-6
abundance: few
d_gene: TRBD1
v_gene: TRBV7-2
CDR3aa: CASSVGTDNSPLHF
CDR3nt: TGTGCCAGCAGCGTCGGGACAGATAATTCACCCCTCCACTTT

j_gene: TRBJ1-1
abundance: NA
d_gene: TRBD1
v_gene: TRBV18
CDR3aa: CASSPPGQGGYSEAFF
CDR3nt: TGTGCCAGCTCACCCCCGGGGCAGGGGGGATATTCTGAAGCTTTCTTT

j_gene: TRBJ2-7
abundance: few
d_gene: NA
v_gene: TRBV20-1
CDR3aa: CSARGPAGEQYF
CDR3nt: TGCAGTGCCAGGGGTCCGGCGGGCGAGCAGTACTTC

j_gene: TRBJ1-5
abundance: many
d_gene: NA
v_gene: TRBV20-1
CDR3aa: CSVLGRGGGYNQPQHF
CDR3nt: TGCAGTGTCCTCGGCCGGGGGGGCGGTTACAATCAGCCCCAGCATTTT

j_gene: TRBJ1-1
abundance: many
d_gene: NA
v_gene: TRBV12-3/TRBV12-4
CDR3aa: CASSLVPGSEAFF
CDR3nt: TGTGCCAGCAGTTTAGTCCCAGGGTCTGAAGCTTTCTTT

j_gene: TRBJ2-7
abundance: many
d_gene: TRBD2
v_gene: TRBV20-1
CDR3aa: CSAFGRGVSYEQYF
CDR3nt: TGCAGTGCTTTTGGGCGGGGGGTCTCCTACGAGCAGTACTTC

j_gene: TRBJ1-1
abundance: many
d_gene: NA
v_gene: TRBV20-1
CDR3aa: CSAVTPRDRNTEAFF
CDR3nt: TGCAGTGCTGTTACACCTCGAGACAGGAACACTGAAGCTTTCTTT

j_gene: TRBJ2-5
abundance: many
d_gene: TRBD2
v_gene: TRBV6-5
CDR3aa: CASSYPGTTQETQYF
CDR3nt: TGTGCCAGCAGTTATCCCGGGACTACTCAAGAGACCCAGTACTTC

j_gene: TRBJ2-1
abundance: many
d_gene: TRBD2
v_gene: TRBV7-9
CDR3aa: CASSSGTTPLGFF
CDR3nt: TGTGCCAGCAGCTCTGGGACTACCCCCCTAGGGTTCTTC

j_gene: TRBJ2-3
abundance: many
d_gene: TRBD2
v_gene: TRBV20-1
CDR3aa: CSAQLAGTSTDTQYF
CDR3nt: TGCAGTGCGCAACTAGCGGGAACTAGCACAGATACGCAGTATTTT

j_gene: TRBJ2-7
abundance: many
d_gene: NA
v_gene: TRBV12-3/TRBV12-4
CDR3aa: CASSLAGGLPSYEQYF
CDR3nt: TGTGCCAGCAGTTTAGCGGGCGGGTTACCTTCCTACGAGCAGTACTTC

j_gene: TRBJ2-3
abundance: many
d_gene: TRBD2
v_gene: TRBV9
CDR3aa: CASKPQREGNGTDTQYF
CDR3nt: TGTGCCAGCAAGCCCCAGCGGGAGGGGAACGGCACAGATACGCAGTATTTT

j_gene: TRBJ2-3
abundance: many
d_gene: NA
v_gene: TRBV10-3
CDR3aa: CAISGRDTQYF
CDR3nt: TGTGCCATCAGTGGGAGAGATACGCAGTATTTT

j_gene: TRBJ1-1
abundance: many
d_gene: NA
v_gene: TRBV29-1
CDR3aa: CSVRPRAATEAFF
CDR3nt: TGCAGCGTTCGGCCCAGGGCGGCCACTGAAGCTTTCTTT

j_gene: TRBJ2-2
abundance: many
d_gene: NA
v_gene: TRBV20-1
CDR3aa: CSAVSFPGSGELFF
CDR3nt: TGCAGTGCTGTTAGCTTCCCCGGTTCTGGGGAGCTGTTTTTT

j_gene: TRBJ2-1
abundance: many
d_gene: NA
v_gene: TRBV5-1
CDR3aa: CASSLSERSSYNEQFF
CDR3nt: TGCGCCAGCAGCCTCTCGGAGCGGAGCTCCTACAATGAGCAGTTCTTC

j_gene: TRBJ1-2
abundance: many
d_gene: NA
v_gene: TRBV5-1
CDR3aa: CASSLDSPGYGYTF
CDR3nt: TGCGCCAGCAGCTTGGACAGTCCTGGGTATGGCTACACCTTC

j_gene: TRBJ2-5
abundance: NA
d_gene: NA
v_gene: TRBV7-8
CDR3aa: CASSLTTGQIQETQYF
CDR3nt: TGTGCCAGCAGCCTAACTACGGGACAAATCCAAGAGACCCAGTACTTC

j_gene: TRBJ1-2
abundance: many
d_gene: TRBD1
v_gene: TRBV20-1
CDR3aa: CSAGTGLSGYTF
CDR3nt: TGCAGTGCTGGGACAGGGCTTTCAGGGTACACCTTC

j_gene: TRBJ2-5
abundance: NA
d_gene: NA
v_gene: TRBV30
CDR3aa: CAWSGSVETQYF
CDR3nt: TGTGCCTGGAGTGGCTCAGTAGAGACCCAGTACTTC

j_gene: TRBJ2-5
abundance: many
d_gene: NA
v_gene: TRBV5-1
CDR3aa: CASSSGEGTQYF
CDR3nt: TGCGCCAGCAGCTCAGGGGAAGGGACCCAGTACTTC

j_gene: TRBJ2-5
abundance: many
d_gene: TRBD2
v_gene: TRBV5-5
CDR3aa: CASSFSGTSDPYQETQYF
CDR3nt: TGTGCCAGCAGCTTCTCCGGGACTAGCGACCCGTACCAAGAGACCCAGTACTTC

j_gene: TRBJ2-1
abundance: many
d_gene: NA
v_gene: TRBV12-3/TRBV12-4
CDR3aa: CAVTQGGNEQFF
CDR3nt: TGTGCCGTAACCCAAGGGGGAAATGAGCAGTTCTTC